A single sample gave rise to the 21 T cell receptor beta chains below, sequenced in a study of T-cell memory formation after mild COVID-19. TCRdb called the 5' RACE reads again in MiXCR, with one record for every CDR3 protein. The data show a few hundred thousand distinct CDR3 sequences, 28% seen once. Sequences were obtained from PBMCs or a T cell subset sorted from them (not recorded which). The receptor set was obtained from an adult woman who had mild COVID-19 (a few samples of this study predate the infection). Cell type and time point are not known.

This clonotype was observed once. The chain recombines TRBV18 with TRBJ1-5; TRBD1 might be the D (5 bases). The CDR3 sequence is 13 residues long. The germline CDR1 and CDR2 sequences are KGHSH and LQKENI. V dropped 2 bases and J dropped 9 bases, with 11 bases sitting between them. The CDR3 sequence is CASSPGDHRPQHF. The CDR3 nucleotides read TGTGCCAGCTCACCAGGGGACCATCGGCCCCAGCATTTT. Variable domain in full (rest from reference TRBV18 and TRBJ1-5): NAGVMQNPRHLVRRRGQEARLRCSPMKGHSHVYWYRQLPEEGLKFMVYLQKENIIDESGMPKERFSAEFPKEGPSILRIQQVVRGDSAAYFCASSPGDHRPQHFGDGTRLSIL.

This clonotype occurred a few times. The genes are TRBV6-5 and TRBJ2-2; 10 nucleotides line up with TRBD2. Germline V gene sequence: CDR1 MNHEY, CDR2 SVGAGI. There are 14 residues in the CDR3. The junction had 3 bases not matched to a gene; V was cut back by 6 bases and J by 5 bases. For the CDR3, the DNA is TGTGCCAGCAGAATAGCGGGGGGAACCGGGGAGCTGTTTTTT. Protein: CASRIAGGTGELFF.

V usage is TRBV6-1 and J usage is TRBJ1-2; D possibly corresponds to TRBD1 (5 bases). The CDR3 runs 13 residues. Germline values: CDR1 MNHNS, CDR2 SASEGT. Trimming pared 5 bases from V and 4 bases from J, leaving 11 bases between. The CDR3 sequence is CASSSQGGYGYTF. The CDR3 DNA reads TGTGCCAGCAGTTCTCAGGGTGGCTATGGCTACACCTTC.

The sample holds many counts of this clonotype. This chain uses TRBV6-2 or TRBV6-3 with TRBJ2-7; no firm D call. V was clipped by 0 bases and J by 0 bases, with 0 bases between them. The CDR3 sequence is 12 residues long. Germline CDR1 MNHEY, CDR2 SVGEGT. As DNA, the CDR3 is TGTGCCAGCAGTTACTCCTCCTACGAGCAGTACTTC. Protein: CASSYSSYEQYF.

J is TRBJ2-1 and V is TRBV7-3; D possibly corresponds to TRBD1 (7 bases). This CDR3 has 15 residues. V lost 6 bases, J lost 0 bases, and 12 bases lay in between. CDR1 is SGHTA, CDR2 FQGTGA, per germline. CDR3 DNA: TGTGCCAGCAGTCGACAGGGAGGCTCCTACAATGAGCAGTTCTTC. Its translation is CASSRQGGSYNEQFF. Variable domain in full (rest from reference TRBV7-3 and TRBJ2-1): GAGVSQTPSNKVTEKGKYVELRCDPISGHTALYWYRQSLGQGPEFLIYFQGTGAADDSGLPNDRFFAVRPEGSVSTLKIQRTERGDSAVYLCASSRQGGSYNEQFFGPGTRLTVL.

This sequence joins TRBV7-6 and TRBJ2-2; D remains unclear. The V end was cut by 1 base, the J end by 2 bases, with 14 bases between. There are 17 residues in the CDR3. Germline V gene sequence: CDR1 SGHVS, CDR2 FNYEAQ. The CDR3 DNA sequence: TGTGCCAGCAGCTTAGAAGGTCCCCGGCCCAACACCGGGGAGCTGTTTTTT. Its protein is CASSLEGPRPNTGELFF.

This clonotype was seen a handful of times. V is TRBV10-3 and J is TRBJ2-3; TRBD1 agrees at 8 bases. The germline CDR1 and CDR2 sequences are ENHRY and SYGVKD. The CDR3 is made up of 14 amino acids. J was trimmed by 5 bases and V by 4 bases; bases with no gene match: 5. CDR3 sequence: CAISVARGQDTQYF. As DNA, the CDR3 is TGTGCCATCAGTGTTGCCAGGGGGCAAGATACGCAGTATTTT.

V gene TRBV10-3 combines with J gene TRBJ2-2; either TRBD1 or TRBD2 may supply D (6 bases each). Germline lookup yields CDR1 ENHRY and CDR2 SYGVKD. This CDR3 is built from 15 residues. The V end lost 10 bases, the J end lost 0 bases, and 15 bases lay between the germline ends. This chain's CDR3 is CATEGVAANTGELFF. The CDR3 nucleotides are TGTGCCACCGAGGGGGTAGCGGCGAACACCGGGGAGCTGTTTTTT.

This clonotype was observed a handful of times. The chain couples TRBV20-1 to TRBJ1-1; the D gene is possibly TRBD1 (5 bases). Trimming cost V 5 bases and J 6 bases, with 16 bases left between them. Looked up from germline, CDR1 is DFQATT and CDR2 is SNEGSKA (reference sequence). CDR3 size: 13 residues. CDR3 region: CSAGTYLDAEAFF. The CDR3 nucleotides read TGCAGTGCTGGGACCTATTTGGACGCTGAAGCTTTCTTT.

The CDR3 spells CASSLGPGPPLQYF. Written as DNA, the CDR3 is TGTGCCAGCAGCTTAGGACCGGGACCGCCCCTGCAGTATTTT. The chain joins TRBV7-2 to TRBJ2-3; D tentatively fits TRBD1 or TRBD2 (5 bases each). The CDR3 extends over 14 amino acids. The germline gives CDR1 SGHTA, CDR2 FQGNSA. The V and J ends lost 1 base and 11 bases respectively, with 16 bases between them.

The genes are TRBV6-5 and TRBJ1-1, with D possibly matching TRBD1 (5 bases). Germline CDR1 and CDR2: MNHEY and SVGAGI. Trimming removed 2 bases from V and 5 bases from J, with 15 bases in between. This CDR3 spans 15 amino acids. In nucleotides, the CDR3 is TGTGCCAGCAGTTACGGTCGGGGGAGCAGGACTGAAGCTTTCTTT. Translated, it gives CASSYGRGSRTEAFF.

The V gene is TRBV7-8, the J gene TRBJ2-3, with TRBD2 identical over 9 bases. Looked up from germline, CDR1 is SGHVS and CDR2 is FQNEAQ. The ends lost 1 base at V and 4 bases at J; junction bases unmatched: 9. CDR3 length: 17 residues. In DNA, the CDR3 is TGTGCCAGCAGCTTAGGCGGTGGCGGGAGGGCCCCAGATACGCAGTATTTT. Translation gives CASSLGGGGRAPDTQYF.

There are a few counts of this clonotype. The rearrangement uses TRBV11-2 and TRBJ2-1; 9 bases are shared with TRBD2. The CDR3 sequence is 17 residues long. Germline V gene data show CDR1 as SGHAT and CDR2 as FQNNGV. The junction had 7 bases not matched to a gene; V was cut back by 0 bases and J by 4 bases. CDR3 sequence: CASSLDLASGVYNEQFF. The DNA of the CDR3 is TGTGCCAGCAGCTTAGATCTAGCTAGCGGGGTATACAATGAGCAGTTCTTC.

CDR3 nucleotides: TGCGCCAGCAGCCTGGTCTCGGGACAGGGGGCTGAAGCTTTCTTT. It codes for CASSLVSGQGAEAFF. J is TRBJ1-1 and V is TRBV4-1, with 11 bases aligning to TRBD1. V shed 4 bases, J shed 6 bases, and the junction held 7 bases outside the gene matches. This CDR3 comprises 15 residues. The germline gives CDR1 MGHRA, CDR2 YSYEKL.

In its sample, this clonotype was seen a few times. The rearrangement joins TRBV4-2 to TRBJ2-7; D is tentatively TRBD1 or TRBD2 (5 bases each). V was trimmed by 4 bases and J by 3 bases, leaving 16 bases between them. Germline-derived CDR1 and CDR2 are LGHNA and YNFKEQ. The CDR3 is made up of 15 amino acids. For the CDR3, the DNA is TGTGCCAGCAGCCTCGAGGGGACGGGCCGCTACGAGCAGTACTTC. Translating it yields CASSLEGTGRYEQYF.

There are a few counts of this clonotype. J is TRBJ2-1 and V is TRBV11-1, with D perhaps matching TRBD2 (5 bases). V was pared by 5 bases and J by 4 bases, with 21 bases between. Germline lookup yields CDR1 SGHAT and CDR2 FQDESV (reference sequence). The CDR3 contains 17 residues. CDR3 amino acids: CASSGRVPRSVYNEQFF. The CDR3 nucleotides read TGTGCCAGCAGCGGGCGGGTCCCGAGGTCGGTTTACAATGAGCAGTTCTTC.

The CDR3 nucleotides read TGTGCCAGCAGCCCCCGGACAGGGGCTTTGAACACTGAAGCTTTCTTT. It specifies CASSPRTGALNTEAFF. This chain connects TRBV7-6 to TRBJ1-1; 9 nucleotides agree with TRBD1. Germline V lookup: CDR1 SGHVS, CDR2 FNYEAQ. With 5 bases clipped from V and 0 bases from J, the junction kept 7 bases outside the gene matches. CDR3 length: 16 amino acids.

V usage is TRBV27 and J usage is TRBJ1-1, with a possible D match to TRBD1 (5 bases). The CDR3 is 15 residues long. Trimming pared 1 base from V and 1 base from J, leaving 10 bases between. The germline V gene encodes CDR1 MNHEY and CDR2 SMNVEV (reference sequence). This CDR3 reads CASSLLGGGNTEAFF. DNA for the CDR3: TGTGCCAGCAGTTTATTGGGGGGAGGGAACACTGAAGCTTTCTTT.

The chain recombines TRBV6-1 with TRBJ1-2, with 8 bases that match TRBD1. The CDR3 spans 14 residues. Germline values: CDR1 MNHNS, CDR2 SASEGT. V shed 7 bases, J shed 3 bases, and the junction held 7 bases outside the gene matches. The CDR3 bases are TGTGCCAGCAACCCGGGACAGGCCTACTATGGCTACACCTTC. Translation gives CASNPGQAYYGYTF.

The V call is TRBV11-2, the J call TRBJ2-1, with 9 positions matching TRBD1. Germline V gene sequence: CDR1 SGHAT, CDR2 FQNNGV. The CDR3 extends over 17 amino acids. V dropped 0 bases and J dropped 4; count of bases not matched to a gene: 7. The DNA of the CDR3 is TGTGCCAGCAGCTTAGAGGACGGGACAGGGAGGTACAATGAGCAGTTCTTC. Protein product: CASSLEDGTGRYNEQFF.

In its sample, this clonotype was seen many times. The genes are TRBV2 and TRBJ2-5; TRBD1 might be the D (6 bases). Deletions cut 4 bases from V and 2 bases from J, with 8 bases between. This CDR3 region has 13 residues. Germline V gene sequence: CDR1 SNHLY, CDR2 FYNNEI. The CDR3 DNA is TGTGCCAGCAGTGCAGGGGCTCAAGAGACCCAGTACTTC. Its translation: CASSAGAQETQYF.